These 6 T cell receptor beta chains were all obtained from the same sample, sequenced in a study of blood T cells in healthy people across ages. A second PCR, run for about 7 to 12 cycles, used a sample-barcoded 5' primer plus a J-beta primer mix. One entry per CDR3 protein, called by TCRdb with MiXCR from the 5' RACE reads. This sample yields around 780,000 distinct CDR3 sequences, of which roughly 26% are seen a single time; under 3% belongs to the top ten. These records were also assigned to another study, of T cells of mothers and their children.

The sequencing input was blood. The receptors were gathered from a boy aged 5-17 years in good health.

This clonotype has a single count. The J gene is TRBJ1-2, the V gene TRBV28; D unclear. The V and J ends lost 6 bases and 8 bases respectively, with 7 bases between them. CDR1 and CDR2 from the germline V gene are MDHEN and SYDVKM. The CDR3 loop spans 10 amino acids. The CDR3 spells CASRKSGYTF. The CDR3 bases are TGTGCCAGCAGGAAGAGCGGCTACACCTTC.

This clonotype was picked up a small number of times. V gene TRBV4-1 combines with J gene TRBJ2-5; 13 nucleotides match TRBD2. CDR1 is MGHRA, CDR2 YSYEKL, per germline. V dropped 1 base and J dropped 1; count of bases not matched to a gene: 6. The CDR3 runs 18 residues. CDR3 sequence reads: CASSQGTSGGHLQETQYF. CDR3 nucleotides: TGCGCCAGCAGCCAAGGGACTAGCGGGGGCCACCTCCAAGAGACCCAGTACTTC.

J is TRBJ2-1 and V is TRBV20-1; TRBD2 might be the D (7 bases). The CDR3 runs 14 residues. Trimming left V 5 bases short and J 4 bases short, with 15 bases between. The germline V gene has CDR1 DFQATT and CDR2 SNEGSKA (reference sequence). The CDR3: CSAVQGGEYNEQFF. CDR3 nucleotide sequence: TGCAGTGCTGTACAGGGAGGGGAATACAATGAGCAGTTCTTC.

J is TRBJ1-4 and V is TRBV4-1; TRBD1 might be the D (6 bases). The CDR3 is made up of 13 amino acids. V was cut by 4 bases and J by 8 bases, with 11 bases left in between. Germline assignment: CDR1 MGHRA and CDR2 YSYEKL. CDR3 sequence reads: CASSLGQIEKLFF. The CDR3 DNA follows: TGCGCCAGCAGCCTAGGACAGATAGAAAAACTGTTTTTT.

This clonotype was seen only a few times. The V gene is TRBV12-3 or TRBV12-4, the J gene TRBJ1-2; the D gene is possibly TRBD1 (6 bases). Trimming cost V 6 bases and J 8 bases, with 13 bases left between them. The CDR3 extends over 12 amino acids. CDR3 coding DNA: TGTGCCAGCAGCCACAGGGTGAAAGGCTACACCTTC. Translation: CASSHRVKGYTF.

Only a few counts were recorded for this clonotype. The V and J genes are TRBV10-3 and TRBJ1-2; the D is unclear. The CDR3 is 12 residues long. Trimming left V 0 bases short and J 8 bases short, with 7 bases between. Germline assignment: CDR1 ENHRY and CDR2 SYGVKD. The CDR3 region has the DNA TGTGCCATCAGTGAGTCATGGGAGGGCTACACCTTC. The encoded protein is CAISESWEGYTF.